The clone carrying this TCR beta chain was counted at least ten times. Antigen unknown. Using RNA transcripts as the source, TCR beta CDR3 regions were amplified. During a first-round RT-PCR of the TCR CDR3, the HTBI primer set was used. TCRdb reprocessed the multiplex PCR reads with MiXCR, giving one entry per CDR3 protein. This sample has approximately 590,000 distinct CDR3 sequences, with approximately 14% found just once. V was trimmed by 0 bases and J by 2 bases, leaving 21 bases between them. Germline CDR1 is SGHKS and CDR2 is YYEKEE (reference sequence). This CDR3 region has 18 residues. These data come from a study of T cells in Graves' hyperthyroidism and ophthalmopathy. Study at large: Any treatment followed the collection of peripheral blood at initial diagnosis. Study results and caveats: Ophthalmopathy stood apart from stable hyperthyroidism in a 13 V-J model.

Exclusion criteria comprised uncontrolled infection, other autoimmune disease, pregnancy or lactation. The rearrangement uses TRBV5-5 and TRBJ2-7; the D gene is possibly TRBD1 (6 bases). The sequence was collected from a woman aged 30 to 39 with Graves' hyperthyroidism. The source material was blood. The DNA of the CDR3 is TGTGCCAGCAGCTTGGCCGGCAGGGGAAAAAGACAAACCTACGAGCAGTACTTC. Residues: CASSLAGRGKRQTYEQYF.